The 22 T cell receptor beta chains presented below share a single source sample, sequenced in a study of CD8 T cells in ankylosing spondylitis. TCRdb recomputed calls from the 5' RACE reads with MiXCR, one row per CDR3 protein. Of 380,000 or so distinct CDR3 sequences in the sample, roughly 22% were seen once. Material: blood, either unsorted or a sorted T cell fraction (not recorded which). Receptors were obtained from a male donor with ankylosing spondylitis or in good health (not recorded which).

The V gene is TRBV12-3 or TRBV12-4, the J gene TRBJ1-2, with 8 bases identical to TRBD1. The length of the CDR3 is 14 residues. Unmatched junction bases numbered 6, after V lost 5 bases and J lost 4 bases. CDR3 protein: CASSQDRDRYGYTF. CDR3 sequence (DNA): TGTGCCAGCAGTCAGGACAGGGACCGCTATGGCTACACCTTC.

This clonotype was counted between two and nine times. The chain uses TRBV6-5 and TRBJ1-2; D is ambiguous. The germline V gene has CDR1 MNHEY and CDR2 SVGAGI. CDR3 length: 11 amino acids. Trimming cost V 11 bases and J 3 bases, with 10 bases left between them. The CDR3 region has the DNA TGTGCCGTCAGGACTCACTATGGCTACACCTTC. Translating gives CAVRTHYGYTF.

This clonotype was counted only a few times. The V and J genes are TRBV20-1 and TRBJ2-5; 9 nucleotides align to TRBD1. Germline-derived CDR1 and CDR2 are DFQATT and SNEGSKA (reference sequence). The CDR3 consists of 15 residues. V gave up 4 bases and J gave up 5 bases; unmatched junction bases: 11. The CDR3 loop reads CSATSDRGLRETQYF. DNA for the CDR3: TGCAGTGCTACCTCGGACAGGGGCTTAAGGGAGACCCAGTACTTC.

This clonotype was recorded many times. The V gene is TRBV12-3 or TRBV12-4, the J gene TRBJ1-2, with D perhaps matching TRBD1 (6 bases). V lost 9 bases and J 3 bases, leaving 14 bases between the germline ends. The CDR3 covers 13 residues. CDR3 residues: CASRGATDYGYTF. As DNA, the CDR3 is TGTGCCAGTAGGGGGGCAACCGACTATGGCTACACCTTC.

This sequence joins TRBV2 and TRBJ1-5; D is uncertain. Germline lookup yields CDR1 SNHLY and CDR2 FYNNEI. The CDR3 runs to 15 residues. The germline V and J ends were trimmed by 3 bases and 6 bases, with 15 bases remaining between them. In DNA, the CDR3 is TGTGCCAGCAGTGAGGATCCGCAGGCGGGTCAGCCCCAGCATTTT. It is translated as CASSEDPQAGQPQHF. The entire variable domain, with the rest obtained from reference TRBV2 and TRBJ1-5, is as follows: EPEVTQTPSHQVTQMGQEVILRCVPISNHLYFYWYRQILGQKVEFLVSFYNNEISEKSEIFDDQFSVERPDGSNFTLKIRSTKLEDSAMYFCASSEDPQAGQPQHFGDGTRLSIL.

This clonotype has more than one count but fewer than ten. The chain joins TRBV20-1 to TRBJ2-7, with 7 bases fitting TRBD1. V trimming: 3 bases; J trimming: 5 bases; junction bases outside the gene matches: 7. The germline V gene has CDR1 DFQATT and CDR2 SNEGSKA (reference sequence). The CDR3 runs 13 residues. CDR3 in amino acids: CSARRQGSDEQYF. The DNA of the CDR3 is TGCAGTGCTAGGAGACAGGGCTCGGACGAGCAGTACTTC.

This chain joins TRBV7-7 and TRBJ2-2; possibly TRBD2 for D (6 bases). V lost 5 bases, J lost 0 bases, and 16 bases lay in between. The germline V gene encodes CDR1 SSHAT and CDR2 FNYEAQ (reference sequence). The CDR3 consists of 17 residues. In nucleotides, the CDR3 is TGTGCCAGCAGCCCCGCTCCGCCGGGGGCGAACACCGGGGAGCTGTTTTTT. It translates to CASSPAPPGANTGELFF.

The chain links TRBV5-5 to TRBJ2-3; maybe TRBD2 (5 bases). Trimming removed 6 bases at V and 0 bases at J, with 20 bases between. CDR3 length: 17 residues. Per the germline V gene, CDR1 is SGHKS and CDR2 is YYEKEE (reference sequence). CDR3 sequence: CASTQSYVRASTDTQYF. The CDR3 DNA reads as TGTGCCAGCACCCAATCGTATGTGCGGGCTAGCACAGATACGCAGTATTTT.

This clonotype was counted at least ten times. The rearrangement uses TRBV27 and TRBJ2-3; D remains unclear. Germline lookup yields CDR1 MNHEY and CDR2 SMNVEV (reference sequence). The CDR3 is 12 amino acids. The V and J ends lost 5 bases and 3 bases respectively, with 6 bases between them. The CDR3: CASSPRTDTQYF. The CDR3 nucleotides are TGTGCCAGCAGTCCACGGACAGATACGCAGTATTTT.

The CDR3 sequence: CASSGGPWNEQFF. CDR3 DNA sequence: TGTGCCAGCTCGGGGGGGCCTTGGAATGAGCAGTTCTTC. V is TRBV12-3 or TRBV12-4 and J is TRBJ2-1; 8 bases fit TRBD2. The CDR3 loop spans 13 amino acids. Losses at the gene ends were 8 bases for V and 7 bases for J; bases not matched to a gene: 7.

The chain carries TRBV2 and TRBJ2-1; TRBD2 matches at 7 bases. The CDR3 totals 13 residues. J lost 8 bases, V lost 6 bases, and 7 bases had no gene match. In germline, CDR1 is SNHLY, CDR2 FYNNEI. CDR3 sequence reads: CASRGGVAHEQFF. CDR3 sequence (DNA): TGTGCCAGCAGGGGGGGGGTTGCGCATGAGCAGTTCTTC.

The J gene is TRBJ2-3, the V gene TRBV29-1; a weak D match, TRBD2 (6 bases). Trimming stripped 4 bases from V and 5 bases from J, with 10 bases between. The CDR3 runs to 12 residues. Germline V gene lookup returns CDR1 SQVTM and CDR2 ANQGSEA. CDR3 DNA: TGCAGCGTTGTCGGGGGTGTAGATACGCAGTATTTT. Translating it yields CSVVGGVDTQYF.

There are a few counts of this clonotype. The chain's CDR3 is CASSPTGLYGYTF. CDR3 nucleotide sequence: TGTGCCAGCAGTCCGACAGGGCTCTATGGCTACACCTTC. The chain joins TRBV12-3 or TRBV12-4 to TRBJ1-2; 7 bases map to TRBD1. CDR3 size: 13 residues. V lost 5 bases, J lost 4 bases, and 4 bases stayed unmatched.

V is TRBV27 and J is TRBJ2-1, with TRBD1 as a possible D gene (5 bases). Germline V lookup: CDR1 MNHEY, CDR2 SMNVEV (reference sequence). There are 16 residues in the CDR3. The V gene lost 2 bases and the J gene lost 4 bases, with 15 bases spanning the gap. The CDR3 protein is CASSLGAGVTYNEQFF. The CDR3 DNA reads TGTGCCAGCAGTTTAGGGGCAGGAGTCACTTACAATGAGCAGTTCTTC.

The CDR3: CASSIDFGSGDISTGELFF. DNA for the CDR3: TGTGCCAGTAGTATAGATTTCGGTAGCGGGGACATTTCCACCGGGGAGCTGTTTTTT. The rearrangement links TRBV19 to TRBJ2-2; 8 nucleotides agree with TRBD2. Germline CDR1 LNHDA, CDR2 SQIVND (reference sequence). The ends lost 0 bases at V and 4 bases at J; junction bases unmatched: 13. The CDR3 extends over 19 amino acids. The full variable domain, completed using reference TRBV19 and TRBJ2-2, is DGGITQSPKYLFRKEGQNVTLSCEQNLNHDAMYWYRQDPGQGLRLIYYSQIVNDFQKGDIAEGYSVSREKKESFPLTVTSAQKNPTAFYLCASSIDFGSGDISTGELFFGEGSRLTVL.

The chain joins TRBV5-6 to TRBJ1-2; possible D gene TRBD1, 6 bases. CDR1 is SGHDT, CDR2 YYEEEE, per germline. The length of the CDR3 is 14 residues. Trimming took off 5 bases at V and 4 bases at J, with 15 bases between the two ends. CDR3 sequence reads: CASSPVGGLYGYTF. The DNA for the CDR3 is TGTGCCAGCAGTCCCGTAGGGGGGCTCTATGGCTACACCTTC.

This rearrangement joins TRBV7-9 to TRBJ2-7, with D maybe TRBD1 (6 bases). This CDR3 region has 14 residues. Trimming removed 4 bases at V and 2 bases at J, with 12 bases between. Germline CDR1 reads SEHNR; CDR2 reads FQNEAQ (reference sequence). The CDR3 bases are TGTGCCAGCAGCTCGGACAGACGGACCTACGAGCAGTACTTC. Protein product: CASSSDRRTYEQYF.

This rearrangement joins TRBV9 to TRBJ2-7, with D unclear. CDR1 is SGDLS and CDR2 is YYNGEE in the germline V gene. V lost 4 bases and J 5 bases, leaving 16 bases between the germline ends. This CDR3 comprises 14 residues. The DNA for the CDR3 is TGTGCCAGCAGCACGCACTCACGGGTAGACGAGCAGTACTTC. Its translation: CASSTHSRVDEQYF. The variable domain in full, completed from reference TRBV9 and TRBJ2-7, reads DSGVTQTPKHLITATGQRVTLRCSPRSGDLSVYWYQQSLDQGLQFLIQYYNGEERAKGNILERFSAQQFPDLHSELNLSSLELGDSALYFCASSTHSRVDEQYFGPGTRLTVT.

This clonotype was observed a few times. The rearrangement uses TRBV7-9 and TRBJ2-1; 10 bases match TRBD2. The V and J ends lost 8 bases and 3 bases, in that order; junction bases with no gene match: 7. The germline CDR1 and CDR2 sequences are SEHNR and FQNEAQ (reference sequence). The CDR3 loop spans 15 amino acids. This CDR3 is CASPSSGGNYNEQFF. CDR3 in DNA: TGTGCCAGCCCAAGTAGCGGGGGGAACTACAATGAGCAGTTCTTC.

This clonotype was detected only a few times. The chain links TRBV7-9 to TRBJ2-1; 8 bases match TRBD2. Germline CDR1 reads SEHNR; CDR2 reads FQNEAQ (reference sequence). The CDR3 runs 15 residues. V shed 5 bases, J shed 4 bases, and the junction held 7 bases outside the gene matches. The CDR3 nucleotides read TGTGCCAGCAGCCCTCTCCCGGGGGGGTACAATGAGCAGTTCTTC. Protein: CASSPLPGGYNEQFF.

The V gene is TRBV9, the J gene TRBJ2-7; unclear D gene. The CDR3 is 14 residues long. V lost 3 bases and J lost 0, with 10 bases in between. CDR1 SGDLS and CDR2 YYNGEE come from the germline V gene. In DNA, the CDR3 is TGTGCCAGCAGCGCGACGGGTCTCTCCTACGAGCAGTACTTC. This encodes CASSATGLSYEQYF.

V usage is TRBV12-3 or TRBV12-4 and J usage is TRBJ2-3; 12 nucleotides match TRBD1. J gave up 12 bases and V 3 bases, and 10 bases lay outside the gene matches. CDR3 length equals 15 residues. CDR3 sequence (DNA): TGTGCCAGCAGTTTCGGGACAGGGGGCTCAAACCCCCAGTATTTT. This gives the protein CASSFGTGGSNPQYF.